Below, 3 T cell receptor beta chains from the same sample are listed, as sequenced in a study of blood T cells in healthy people across ages. The authors ran a second PCR of 7 to 11 cycles using a sample-barcoded 5' primer and a J-beta primer mix. TCRdb called the 5' RACE reads again in MiXCR, with one record for every CDR3 protein. The data contain fewer than 900,000 distinct CDR3 sequences, roughly 35% of them singletons. The sample was blood. The receptors originated from a man younger than 35 in good health.

Concerning this clonotype itself: With a much larger clone just one base away, this may be a read error. The V gene is TRBV14, the J gene TRBJ2-1; TRBD1 might be the D (6 bases). Germline V gene data show CDR1 as SGHDN and CDR2 as FVKESK. CDR3 size: 15 residues. CDR3: CVSRPGVTAYNEQFF. The CDR3 DNA follows: TGTGTCAGCAGGCCAGGGGTTACTGCCTACAATGAGCAGTTCTTC.

This clonotype was seen at least ten times. The V call is TRBV12-3 or TRBV12-4, the J call TRBJ2-1; D gene ambiguous. V lost 10 bases to trimming and J lost 0 bases, with 10 bases between them. The CDR3 consists of 13 residues. CDR3 amino acids: CATLRTSYNEQFF. CDR3 DNA: TGTGCCACATTGAGGACCTCCTACAATGAGCAGTTCTTC.

The chain combines TRBV7-2 with TRBJ1-1; the D gene is possibly TRBD1 (5 bases). The germline V gene has CDR1 SGHTA and CDR2 FQGNSA. Trimming removed 5 bases from V and 0 bases from J, with 13 bases in between. CDR3 length: 15 amino acids. Here the CDR3 reads CASSLPGTLNTEAFF. The CDR3 DNA reads as TGTGCCAGCAGCCTCCCAGGGACGTTGAACACTGAAGCTTTCTTT. The complete variable domain, with remaining parts taken from reference TRBV7-2 and TRBJ1-1, reads GAGVSQSPSNKVTEKGKDVELRCDPISGHTALYWYRQSLGQGLEFLIYFQGNSAPDKSGLPSDRFSAERTGGSVSTLTIQRTQQEDSAVYLCASSLPGTLNTEAFFGQGTRLTVV.